The clone carrying this T cell receptor (beta chain) showed up just a few times. The sample comes from a study of blood T cell repertoires in COVID-19. Study at large: COVID-19 samples collected from the United States, Italy and Spain covered acute and convalescent phases. T cells, B-cell-depleted T cells, or PBMCs supplied cDNA or gDNA.

Per the authors' pipeline: Quantification of nucleated cells was approximated via reference gene primer amplification. Repertoires were generated with immunoSEQ multiplex PCR, while TCRdb's copy carries only in-frame clones and drops some. The V and J calls and clone size are taken from that table; D and trimming were inferred from the DNA. The table records tens of thousands of clones, 70% to 90% of them present only once. Germline V gene data show CDR1 as MNHEY and CDR2 as SMNVEV (reference sequence). Trimming left V 6 bases short and J 1 base short, with 16 bases between. The CDR3 is 16 amino acids.

Sequencing input: peripheral blood. The sequence came from a woman at least 80 years old with acute or convalescent COVID-19. The chain uses TRBV27 and TRBJ1-5, with D possibly being TRBD1 (6 bases). CDR3 nucleotides: TGTGCCAGCAGCCGAAGAGGCAGGGGAAGCAATCAGCCCCAGCATTTT. It specifies CASSRRGRGSNQPQHF.